These 10 T cell receptor beta chains came from one sample sequenced in a study of blood T cell repertoires in COVID-19. Sequencing used immunoSEQ multiplex PCR; TCRdb keeps in-frame clones, though not all of them. The profile shows roughly 230,000 clones, around 81% of them singletons. The sequenced material came from PBMCs or T cells enriched from blood (not recorded which). Receptors were obtained from a man between 50 and 59 years old who had recovered from COVID-19.

The V call is TRBV6-5, the J call TRBJ1-2; tentative D call: TRBD1 (6 bases). V gave up 0 bases and J gave up 4 bases, with 9 bases separating them. Germline values: CDR1 MNHEY, CDR2 SVGAGI. The CDR3 has 14 residues. As DNA, the CDR3 is TGTGCCAGCAGTTACTCTCAGGGGCTCTATGGCTACACCTTC. Translated, it gives CASSYSQGLYGYTF.

The chain employs TRBV28 and TRBJ1-1; D remains ambiguous. The length of the CDR3 is 12 residues. Trimming took 2 bases from V and 8 from J, leaving 9 bases between them. CDR1 and CDR2 (germline): MDHEN, SYDVKM. CDR3 DNA: TGTGCCAGCAGTTTACGGGGTTCCGAAGCTTTCTTT. Translation: CASSLRGSEAFF.

The chain combines TRBV2 with TRBJ1-1; D ambiguous. The V gene lost 5 bases and the J gene lost 4 bases, with 11 bases spanning the gap. This CDR3 spans 13 amino acids. CDR1 SNHLY and CDR2 FYNNEI come from the germline V gene. CDR3 sequence reads: CASSLGRGTEAFF. In DNA, the CDR3 is TGTGCCAGCAGTTTAGGGCGGGGCACTGAAGCTTTCTTT.

J is TRBJ2-3 and V is TRBV11-2; D gene ambiguous. V was trimmed by 1 base and J by 4 bases, leaving 6 bases between them. The CDR3 spans 13 residues. Germline V gene data show CDR1 as SGHAT and CDR2 as FQNNGV. The DNA for the CDR3 is TGTGCCAGCAGCTTAGGCCGAGCAGATACGCAGTATTTT. Translated: CASSLGRADTQYF.

This clone came up once. The rearrangement links TRBV14 to TRBJ2-7, with 10 positions matching TRBD2. The CDR3 sequence is 15 residues long. V was pared by 5 bases and J by 6 bases, with 10 bases of the junction left unmatched. CDR1 SGHDN and CDR2 FVKESK come from the germline V gene. CDR3 in DNA: TGTGCCAGCAGCTTTCTAGCGGGAGTACGAGGCGAGCAGTACTTC. It translates to CASSFLAGVRGEQYF.

The chain recombines TRBV5-1 with TRBJ2-5; D perhaps matches TRBD1 (5 bases). The V end was cut by 0 bases, the J end by 4 bases, with 10 bases between. CDR1 SGHRS and CDR2 YFSETQ come from the germline V gene. This CDR3 is built from 14 residues. The CDR3 DNA reads TGCGCCAGCAGCTTGGGCCCCCAGGGAGAGACCCAGTACTTC. It is translated as CASSLGPQGETQYF.

With respect to this clone: Compared with germline, one end of the junction differs, possibly owing to a read error. The rearrangement uses TRBV6-5 and TRBJ1-2; 9 nucleotides agree with TRBD1. CDR1 is MNHEY, CDR2 SVGAGI, per germline. The CDR3 extends over 13 amino acids. CDR3 nucleotide sequence: TGTGCCAGCAGAGGGACAGGGAACTTTGGCTACACCTTC. It encodes CASRGTGNFGYTF.

This chain links TRBV19 with TRBJ1-2, with 9 bases lining up with TRBD1. The ends lost 3 bases at V and 4 bases at J; junction bases unmatched: 9. The CDR3 runs 16 residues. Germline CDR1 reads LNHDA; CDR2 reads SQIVND (reference sequence). CDR3 residues: CASSIFGTGISYGYTF. The DNA of the CDR3 is TGTGCCAGTAGTATTTTTGGGACAGGGATTTCCTATGGCTACACCTTC. Together with reference TRBV19 and TRBJ1-2, the CDR3 gives the full variable domain: DGGITQSPKYLFRKEGQNVTLSCEQNLNHDAMYWYRQDPGQGLRLIYYSQIVNDFQKGDIAEGYSVSREKKESFPLTVTSAQKNPTAFYLCASSIFGTGISYGYTFGSGTRLTVV.

CDR3 DNA: TGCAGTGCGGCTGAAGAGACCCAGTACTTC. Its protein is CSAAEETQYF. The chain has TRBV20-1 and TRBJ2-5; no clear D. The CDR3 contains 10 residues. Trimming removed 6 bases from V and 3 bases from J, with 5 bases in between. Germline V gene lookup returns CDR1 DFQATT and CDR2 SNEGSKA (reference sequence).

V and J are TRBV28 and TRBJ1-1; no firm D call. Trimming took 3 bases from V and 1 from J, leaving 9 bases between them. The CDR3 is 14 residues long. Germline V CDR1 and CDR2: MDHEN, SYDVKM. The CDR3 DNA sequence: TGTGCCAGCAGTTTGTACAGCCGGAACACTGAAGCTTTCTTT. This codes for CASSLYSRNTEAFF. The complete variable domain, with remaining parts taken from reference TRBV28 and TRBJ1-1, reads DVKVTQSSRYLVKRTGEKVFLECVQDMDHENMFWYRQDPGLGLRLIYFSYDVKMKEKGDIPEGYSVSREKKERFSLILESASTNQTSMYLCASSLYSRNTEAFFGQGTRLTVV.